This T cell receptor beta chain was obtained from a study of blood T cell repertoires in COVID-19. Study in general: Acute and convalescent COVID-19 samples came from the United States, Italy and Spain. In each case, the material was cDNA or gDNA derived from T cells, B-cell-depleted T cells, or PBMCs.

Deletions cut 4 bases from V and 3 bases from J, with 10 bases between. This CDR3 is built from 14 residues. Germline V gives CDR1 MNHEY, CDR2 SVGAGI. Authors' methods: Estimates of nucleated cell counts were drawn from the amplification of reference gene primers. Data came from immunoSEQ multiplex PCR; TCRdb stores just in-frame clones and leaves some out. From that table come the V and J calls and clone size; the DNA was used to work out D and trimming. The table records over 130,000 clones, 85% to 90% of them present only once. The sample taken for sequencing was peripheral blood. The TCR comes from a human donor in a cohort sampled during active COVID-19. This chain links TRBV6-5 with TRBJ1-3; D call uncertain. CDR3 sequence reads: CASSLAPIGNTIYF. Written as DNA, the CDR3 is TGTGCCAGCAGTTTAGCCCCGATTGGAAACACCATATATTTT.